These 14 T cell receptor beta chains were sequenced from one sample in a study of beta chain features in type 1 diabetes. Whole-study findings and limits: For Type 1 diabetes patients, all four CD4+ subsets carried TCRB CDR3s that were moderately but significantly shorter.

Isolated RNA was reverse transcribed in full, so expressed TCRB transcripts were sequenced. Clones were read by immunoSEQ multiplex PCR, and TCRdb kept only the in-frame ones, dropping some. The sample includes under 850,000 clones, around an eighth of them seen just once. Antigen specificity for these receptors is unknown. The sequenced sample consisted of naive CD4+ T cells from blood. All receptors come from a man aged 18 to 29 with type 1 diabetes.

The chain carries TRBV5-1 and TRBJ1-4; D ambiguous. Deletions cut 0 bases from V and 3 bases from J, with 12 bases between. Germline V gene data show CDR1 as SGHRS and CDR2 as YFSETQ. The CDR3 sequence is 16 residues long. CDR3 protein: CASSLARPVANEKLFF. The DNA for the CDR3 is TGCGCCAGCAGCTTGGCCAGACCTGTGGCTAATGAAAAACTGTTTTTT.

This clone occurred a few times. The chain joins TRBV19 to TRBJ2-3; tentatively, D is TRBD1 or TRBD2 (5 bases each). This CDR3 is built from 15 residues. V was shortened by 8 bases and J by 5 bases, with 20 bases between the two germline ends. Germline V gene data show CDR1 as LNHDA and CDR2 as SQIVND (reference sequence). Here the CDR3 reads CASREGLWGGDTQYF. CDR3 in DNA: TGTGCCAGTCGAGAGGGATTGTGGGGCGGAGATACGCAGTATTTT.

The chain links TRBV27 to TRBJ2-2; weak D call: TRBD1 (6 bases). With 2 bases removed from V and 8 bases from J, the gap between germline ends came to 6 bases. CDR1 MNHEY and CDR2 SMNVEV come from the germline V gene (reference sequence). The CDR3 length is 12 residues. CDR3 protein: CASSLGTGELFF. The CDR3 DNA reads as TGTGCCAGCAGTTTAGGGACAGGGGAGCTGTTTTTT.

The rearrangement joins TRBV28 to TRBJ1-2; TRBD1 matches at 7 bases. The CDR3 loop spans 16 amino acids. The V gene's germline CDR1 is MDHEN and CDR2 SYDVKM. J was trimmed by 6 bases and V by 4 bases; bases with no gene match: 14. Here the CDR3 DNA reads TGTGCCAGCAGTTCCGTGACAGGGAGGGAAGGTCATGGCTACACCTTC. Its translation: CASSSVTGREGHGYTF.

This clone was seen only a few times. The sample carries other DNA sequences with the same CDR3. The gene calls are TRBV4-1 and TRBJ2-7; D remains ambiguous. The V end lost 1 base, the J end lost 2 bases, and 3 bases lay between the germline ends. The CDR3 totals 12 residues. The germline CDR1 and CDR2 sequences are MGHRA and YSYEKL. The CDR3 DNA sequence: TGCGCCAGCAGCCAAGGTGCCTACGAGCAGTACTTC. Translation gives CASSQGAYEQYF.

The CDR3 DNA is TGCAGCGGGGGGGAGACAGGGTCCACCGGGGAGCTGTTTTTT. Translating it yields CSGGETGSTGELFF. The rearrangement links TRBV29-1 to TRBJ2-2; D might be TRBD1 (7 bases). Germline CDR1 is SQVTM and CDR2 is ANQGSEA. Deletions cut 7 bases from V and 4 bases from J, with 16 bases between. The CDR3 has 14 residues.

This clone turned up a few times. As DNA, the CDR3 is TGCGCCAGCAGCTTGGAAGGGTGGGAGCAGTACTTC. This gives the protein CASSLEGWEQYF. The J gene is TRBJ2-7, the V gene TRBV5-1; D not certain. The germline V and J ends were trimmed by 0 bases and 7 bases, with 8 bases remaining between them. In germline, CDR1 is SGHRS, CDR2 YFSETQ. This CDR3 has 12 residues.

A few counts support this clone. The same CDR3 also results from other DNA sequences found in this sample. The rearrangement links TRBV5-1 to TRBJ2-7; 8 bases agree with TRBD1. V trimming: 6 bases; J trimming: 2 bases; junction bases outside the gene matches: 4. The CDR3 sequence is 13 residues long. Per germline, CDR1 SGHRS and CDR2 YFSETQ. The CDR3 bases are TGCGCCAGCACCGGGACAGGCCCCTACGAGCAGTACTTC. Protein sequence: CASTGTGPYEQYF.

This clone came up a few times. The chain recombines TRBV9 with TRBJ2-5; 12 nucleotides align to TRBD2. The germline V gene encodes CDR1 SGDLS and CDR2 YYNGEE. V gave up 0 bases and J gave up 2 bases; unmatched junction bases: 11. The CDR3 loop spans 19 amino acids. The DNA of the CDR3 is TGTGCCAGCAGCGTAGCGAGCGGGAGGACTAGCGGGGAGCAAGAGACCCAGTACTTC. Protein: CASSVASGRTSGEQETQYF. Together with reference TRBV9 and TRBJ2-5, the CDR3 gives the full variable domain: DSGVTQTPKHLITATGQRVTLRCSPRSGDLSVYWYQQSLDQGLQFLIQYYNGEERAKGNILERFSAQQFPDLHSELNLSSLELGDSALYFCASSVASGRTSGEQETQYFGPGTRLLVL.

The V call is TRBV2, the J call TRBJ1-6; D gene unclear. CDR1 is SNHLY, CDR2 FYNNEI, per germline. The CDR3 extends over 12 amino acids. Trimming pared 0 bases from V and 12 bases from J, leaving 6 bases between. DNA for the CDR3: TGTGCCAGCAGTGAAGCTGAGGGACCCCTCCACTTT. Translating it yields CASSEAEGPLHF.

This clone was seen a few times. J is TRBJ2-1 and V is TRBV19, with D perhaps matching TRBD1 (6 bases). Germline assignment: CDR1 LNHDA and CDR2 SQIVND (reference sequence). Trimming removed 8 bases at V and 4 bases at J, with 18 bases between. The CDR3 length is 15 residues. The CDR3 sequence: CASRLEGQRYNEQFF. The DNA for the CDR3 is TGTGCCAGTCGCCTCGAAGGACAGCGATACAATGAGCAGTTCTTC.

The table lists this clone with a few counts. This chain uses TRBV18 with TRBJ1-5; D remains unclear. V was clipped by 2 bases and J by 2 bases, with 13 bases between them. From germline, CDR1 is KGHSH and CDR2 LQKENI. The CDR3 consists of 16 residues. CDR3 in DNA: TGTGCCAGCTCACCAGGACCACCGGCTGGCAATCAGCCCCAGCATTTT. Its translation: CASSPGPPAGNQPQHF.

This clone was picked up one time. The chain links TRBV29-1 to TRBJ2-1; either TRBD1 or TRBD2 may fit D (5 bases each). The V gene lost 7 bases and the J gene lost 4 bases, with 8 bases spanning the gap. In germline, CDR1 is SQVTM, CDR2 ANQGSEA. The CDR3 has 11 amino acids. The CDR3: CSGDGYNEQFF. The CDR3 nucleotides are TGCAGCGGGGACGGATACAATGAGCAGTTCTTC.

J is TRBJ2-1 and V is TRBV6-5, with a weak D call TRBD2 (5 bases). V shed 4 bases and J shed 1 base, with 11 bases lying between them. This CDR3 has 15 amino acids. Germline V lookup: CDR1 MNHEY, CDR2 SVGAGI. CDR3 DNA: TGTGCCAGCAGTTTCCGGACTGGATCCTACAATGAGCAGTTCTTC. This codes for CASSFRTGSYNEQFF.